Detailed here is one TCR beta chain. The data originate from a study of T cell changes during pregnancy in multiple sclerosis. Germline V lookup: CDR1 SGHDT, CDR2 YYEEEE. The CDR3 is 14 amino acids. Trimming took off 1 base at V and 3 bases at J, with 11 bases between the two ends. Assay used: immunoSEQ multiplex PCR; TCRdb lists only in-frame clones, some missing. The sample yields tens of thousands of clones, 95% to 97% seen once. V usage is TRBV5-6 and J usage is TRBJ2-7; D might be TRBD1 (5 bases). The sequence derives from a female donor with multiple sclerosis, enrolled in a pregnancy study. Sequenced here: CD8+ T cells from peripheral blood mononuclear cells, sampled after pregnancy. This chain's CDR3 is CASSLRGRDYEQYF. The DNA for the CDR3 is TGTGCCAGCAGCTTGCGTGGCAGGGACTACGAGCAGTACTTC.